This TCR beta chain was profiled in a study of T cells in Graves' hyperthyroidism and ophthalmopathy. Patients with ophthalmopathy all had a Clinical Activity Score of at least 3, a NOSPECS grade of at least 4 and duration under 3 months. RNA transcripts were the template for amplifying TCR beta CDR3 regions. The study used the HTBI primer set for a first-round RT-PCR of the TCR CDR3. A single record per CDR3 protein comes from TCRdb applying MiXCR to the multiplex PCR reads. This sample has about 640,000 distinct CDR3 sequences, with less than 25% found just once. This clonotype was recorded at least ten times. CDR1 is LGHDT, CDR2 YNNKEL, per germline (reference sequence). V was clipped by 4 bases and J by 6 bases, with 7 bases between them. This CDR3 is 11 amino acids long.

The specimen sequenced was blood. This TCR was recovered from a man aged 25-40 years with Graves' ophthalmopathy. The chain recombines TRBV3-1 with TRBJ2-7; D uncertain. In DNA, the CDR3 is TGTGCCAGCAGCCGAGACGTCGAGCAGTACTTC. Translation: CASSRDVEQYF.